Following are 32 T cell receptor beta chains from one sample sequenced in a study of T-cell reconstitution after alpha-beta-depleted transplantation in children. A TCRbeta library incorporating unique molecular identifiers was prepared. Each CDR3 protein is one row after TCRdb ran MiXCR on the PCR reads. The sample lists 260,000 or so distinct CDR3 sequences, 12% occurring once. Sample: PBMCs from the stem cell graft donor, taken from the stem cell graft. The receptors were sampled from a human donor who donated a stem cell graft to a child with acute lymphoblastic leukemia.

This clonotype has ten or more counts. V usage is TRBV6-2 or TRBV6-3 and J usage is TRBJ2-7; perhaps TRBD1 as D (6 bases). V lost 6 bases to trimming and J lost 0 bases, with 24 bases between them. The V gene's germline CDR1 is MNHEY and CDR2 SVGEGT. The CDR3 is 18 residues long. The CDR3 loop is CASSFNTGTPASSYEQYF. The CDR3 DNA sequence: TGTGCCAGCAGCTTCAATACCGGGACACCAGCCTCCTCCTACGAGCAGTACTTC.

This clonotype was observed at least ten times. The V and J genes are TRBV7-9 and TRBJ2-7; perhaps TRBD1 as D (6 bases). CDR3 length equals 16 residues. V lost 3 bases and J 2 bases, leaving 17 bases between the germline ends. CDR1 and CDR2 (germline): SEHNR, FQNEAQ (reference sequence). CDR3 loop: CASSLFLLGTTYEQYF. CDR3 nucleotide sequence: TGTGCCAGCAGCTTGTTCTTGCTCGGGACAACCTACGAGCAGTACTTC.

The chain recombines TRBV19 with TRBJ2-7, with 7 bases identical to TRBD1. The CDR3 runs 16 residues. CDR1 LNHDA and CDR2 SQIVND come from the germline V gene (reference sequence). The V and J ends lost 4 bases and 7 bases, in that order; junction bases with no gene match: 16. The DNA of the CDR3 is TGTGCCAGTAGTACATACCCCACCAAGGGGGCCCAGGAGCAGTACTTC. It codes for CASSTYPTKGAQEQYF.

In its sample, this clonotype was seen many times. The chain uses TRBV6-2 or TRBV6-3 and TRBJ2-5; 9 bases align to TRBD1. The germline gives CDR1 MNHEY, CDR2 SVGEGT. The CDR3 has 16 amino acids. V gave up 5 bases and J gave up 2 bases; unmatched junction bases: 9. CDR3 DNA sequence: TGTGCCAGCAGTGCTATCGGGACAGGGTTTCAAGAGACCCAGTACTTC. Its protein is CASSAIGTGFQETQYF.

This clonotype was observed many times. The rearrangement joins TRBV6-2 or TRBV6-3 to TRBJ2-7; 10 nucleotides align to TRBD1. Germline V gene lookup returns CDR1 MNHEY and CDR2 SVGEGT. The CDR3 length is 13 residues. Trimming removed 7 bases from V and 4 bases from J; junction bases left unmatched: 4. CDR3 loop: CASNRDRGYEQYF. CDR3 sequence (DNA): TGTGCCAGCAACCGGGACAGGGGATACGAGCAGTACTTC.

This clonotype was found many times. The rearrangement links TRBV7-9 to TRBJ1-5, with a tentative D call TRBD1 (5 bases). The V gene lost 5 bases and the J gene lost 4 bases, with 15 bases spanning the gap. The CDR3 totals 15 residues. Germline V gives CDR1 SEHNR, CDR2 FQNEAQ (reference sequence). This CDR3 is CASSKDTGGNQPQHF. CDR3 DNA sequence: TGTGCCAGCAGCAAAGATACAGGTGGGAATCAGCCCCAGCATTTT.

This clonotype was counted many times. This chain uses TRBV7-8 with TRBJ2-5; 10 nucleotides match TRBD1. The CDR3 is 13 amino acids. In germline, CDR1 is SGHVS, CDR2 FQNEAQ. After removal of 6 bases from V and 9 bases from J, the junction contained 7 bases not matched to a gene. The CDR3 loop reads CASRSRQGASQYF. The CDR3 nucleotides are TGTGCCAGCAGGTCGAGACAGGGGGCTTCCCAGTACTTC.

This clonotype was observed at least ten times. The V and J genes are TRBV28 and TRBJ2-7, with D uncertain. The CDR3 length is 13 residues. Germline loops: CDR1 MDHEN, CDR2 SYDVKM. V was shortened by 6 bases and J by 7 bases, with 16 bases between the two germline ends. CDR3 region: CASSPQASVEQYF. CDR3 DNA: TGTGCCAGCAGCCCTCAGGCGTCCGTGGAGCAGTACTTC.

This clonotype was observed at least ten times. The CDR3 region has the DNA TGCGCCAGCAGCCCCCTGGACAGCCGGTGGGGCTACACCTTC. Residues: CASSPLDSRWGYTF. V and J are TRBV5-1 and TRBJ1-2, with a weak D call TRBD1 (6 bases). This CDR3 region has 14 residues. In germline, CDR1 is SGHRS, CDR2 YFSETQ. V lost 4 bases, J lost 8 bases, and 18 bases lay in between.

This clonotype has at least ten counts. The V and J genes are TRBV15 and TRBJ2-7; D not certain. V was trimmed by 0 bases and J by 2 bases, leaving 8 bases between them. This CDR3 spans 14 amino acids. Germline V gene lookup returns CDR1 LNHNV and CDR2 YYDKDF (reference sequence). The CDR3 sequence: CATSREGFAYEQYF. The CDR3 DNA sequence: TGTGCCACCAGCAGAGAAGGGTTCGCCTACGAGCAGTACTTC. The whole variable domain, remainder taken from reference TRBV15 and TRBJ2-7, is DAMVIQNPRYQVTQFGKPVTLSCSQTLNHNVMYWYQQKSSQAPKLLFHYYDKDFNNEADTPDNFQSRRPNTSFCFLDIRSPGLGDTAMYLCATSREGFAYEQYFGPGTRLTVT.

This clonotype was seen ten or more times. The chain is built from TRBV12-3 or TRBV12-4 and TRBJ2-4, with TRBD1 as a possible D gene (6 bases). Trimming took off 5 bases at V and 0 bases at J, with 20 bases between the two ends. The CDR3 is 18 amino acids. The CDR3 DNA sequence: TGTGCCAGCAGTCTCGGGACAACCCCCTTATTAGCCAAAAACATTCAGTACTTC. This translates into CASSLGTTPLLAKNIQYF.

This clonotype was seen ten or more times. The chain couples TRBV29-1 to TRBJ1-1; unclear D gene. The CDR3 spans 13 residues. V lost 7 bases and J lost 0, with 12 bases in between. Germline-derived CDR1 and CDR2 are SQVTM and ANQGSEA. The DNA for the CDR3 is TGCAGCGCAAGATGGCAGGTGAACACTGAAGCTTTCTTT. Residues: CSARWQVNTEAFF.

This clonotype has ten or more counts. The chain links TRBV6-1 to TRBJ2-2; tentative D call: TRBD2 (6 bases). This CDR3 has 14 amino acids. CDR1 and CDR2 from the germline V gene are MNHNS and SASEGT. Trimming removed 5 bases at V and 2 bases at J, with 9 bases between. CDR3 region: CASSRGTNTGELFF. In DNA form, the CDR3 reads TGTGCCAGCAGTAGAGGGACTAACACCGGGGAGCTGTTTTTT.

This clonotype was found many times. The V and J genes are TRBV7-2 and TRBJ2-7, with 12 bases aligning to TRBD2. This CDR3 comprises 15 residues. V lost 5 bases to trimming and J lost 6 bases; unmatched junction nucleotides: 8. The germline CDR1 and CDR2 sequences are SGHTA and FQGNSA. The CDR3: CASSPSTSGSLEQYF. CDR3 DNA: TGTGCCAGCAGCCCCTCGACTAGCGGGAGCCTCGAGCAGTACTTC.

In this sample, this clonotype turned up many times. The J gene is TRBJ1-6, the V gene TRBV19; D unresolved. In germline, CDR1 is LNHDA, CDR2 SQIVND (reference sequence). The CDR3 has 14 residues. V dropped 10 bases and J dropped 9 bases, with 19 bases sitting between them. The CDR3 nucleotides are TGTGCCACCCATGCAGAACGGACCGGTTCACCCCTCCACTTT. Translation gives CATHAERTGSPLHF.

The table lists this clonotype with many counts. The chain is built from TRBV4-2 and TRBJ2-3, with 9 bases matching TRBD1. This CDR3 is 16 amino acids long. The V and J ends lost 4 bases and 4 bases, in that order; junction bases with no gene match: 9. Germline CDR1 reads LGHNA; CDR2 reads YNFKEQ. In nucleotides, the CDR3 is TGTGCCAGCAGCCGAAAAACCGGGACAGGGTCAGATACGCAGTATTTT. This encodes CASSRKTGTGSDTQYF.

V and J are TRBV18 and TRBJ2-7; maybe TRBD2 (5 bases). V lost 5 bases to trimming and J lost 2 bases, with 10 bases between them. Germline V gene data show CDR1 as KGHSH and CDR2 as LQKENI. This CDR3 is built from 13 residues. The CDR3 bases are TGTGCCAGCTCAGCATACGGGACCTACGAGCAGTACTTC. As protein: CASSAYGTYEQYF. The full variable domain, completed using reference TRBV18 and TRBJ2-7, is NAGVMQNPRHLVRRRGQEARLRCSPMKGHSHVYWYRQLPEEGLKFMVYLQKENIIDESGMPKERFSAEFPKEGPSILRIQQVVRGDSAAYFCASSAYGTYEQYFGPGTRLTVT.

At least ten counts were recorded for this clonotype. The V call is TRBV5-1, the J call TRBJ2-1, with a weak D call TRBD2 (5 bases). The V gene lost 0 bases and the J gene lost 9 bases, with 13 bases spanning the gap. This CDR3 region has 14 residues. Germline loops: CDR1 SGHRS, CDR2 YFSETQ. CDR3 nucleotides: TGCGCCAGCAGCTTGGTCAACGTGGGGAGTGAGCAGTTCTTC. This gives the protein CASSLVNVGSEQFF.

This clonotype showed up many times. The rearrangement joins TRBV7-9 to TRBJ2-3; tentatively, D is TRBD2 (5 bases). The germline gives CDR1 SEHNR, CDR2 FQNEAQ (reference sequence). The CDR3 has 13 amino acids. The V end lost 10 bases, the J end lost 5 bases, and 16 bases lay between the germline ends. The CDR3 region has the DNA TGTGCCATTGCAGGCGGGCGACAAGATACGCAGTATTTT. Residues: CAIAGGRQDTQYF.

A remark on this clonotype: This sequence may be a read error, since a much larger clone differs from it by one base. This chain connects TRBV6-5 to TRBJ2-1, with unresolved D. CDR3 length equals 13 residues. Germline loops: CDR1 MNHEY, CDR2 SVGAGI. For the CDR3, the DNA is TGTGTCAGCAGTTACCGGTCACACAATGAGCAGTTCTTC. Translation: CVSSYRSHNEQFF.

This clonotype was observed at least ten times. The chain links TRBV3-1 to TRBJ1-2; D is unresolved. The germline V gene encodes CDR1 LGHDT and CDR2 YNNKEL (reference sequence). Trimming pared 1 base from V and 7 bases from J, leaving 13 bases between. This CDR3 has 14 residues. CDR3 residues: CASSQGFATGGYTF. CDR3 nucleotide sequence: TGTGCCAGCAGCCAAGGGTTTGCGACTGGTGGCTACACCTTC.

There are many counts of this clonotype. This rearrangement joins TRBV27 to TRBJ2-7; a possible D gene is TRBD1 (6 bases). Germline CDR1 and CDR2: MNHEY and SMNVEV (reference sequence). Trimming left V 2 bases short and J 2 bases short, with 13 bases between. This CDR3 spans 15 amino acids. CDR3 loop: CASSLTHRVPYEQYF. CDR3 DNA: TGTGCCAGCAGTTTAACACACAGGGTTCCCTACGAGCAGTACTTC.

This clonotype was seen at least ten times. V usage is TRBV7-6 and J usage is TRBJ2-2; D is uncertain. The CDR3 extends over 13 amino acids. Germline V gives CDR1 SGHVS, CDR2 FNYEAQ. Trimming cost V 3 bases and J 4 bases, with 6 bases left between them. The CDR3 DNA is TGTGCCAGCAGCTTCGAGAGCACCGGGGAGCTGTTTTTT. Translating gives CASSFESTGELFF.

This clonotype was found many times. V and J are TRBV3-1 and TRBJ1-6; TRBD1 agrees at 8 bases. The trim removed 7 bases at V and 14 bases at J, leaving 10 bases unmatched. Germline V gene data show CDR1 as LGHDT and CDR2 as YNNKEL (reference sequence). This CDR3 has 13 residues. In nucleotides, the CDR3 is TGTGCCAGCACGGGACAGGCCATTGAAACCCTCCACTTT. It codes for CASTGQAIETLHF.

The V and J genes are TRBV5-5 and TRBJ2-1; 7 bases fit TRBD2. Germline assignment: CDR1 SGHKS and CDR2 YYEKEE (reference sequence). The CDR3 loop spans 15 amino acids. Trimming at V came to 2 bases and at J to 4 bases, leaving 6 bases not matched to a gene. The DNA of the CDR3 is TGTGCCAGCAGCTTACGCGGGAGATCTTACAATGAGCAGTTCTTC. Translation gives CASSLRGRSYNEQFF. The entire variable domain, with the rest obtained from reference TRBV5-5 and TRBJ2-1, is as follows: DAGVTQSPTHLIKTRGQQVTLRCSPISGHKSVSWYQQVLGQGPQFIFQYYEKEERGRGNFPDRFSARQFPNYSSELNVNALLLGDSALYLCASSLRGRSYNEQFFGPGTRLTVL.

Ten or more counts support this clonotype. This chain uses TRBV7-2 with TRBJ2-2, with a possible D match to TRBD1 (5 bases). Trimming removed 5 bases from V and 3 bases from J, with 10 bases in between. Per the germline V gene, CDR1 is SGHTA and CDR2 is FQGNSA. This CDR3 comprises 14 residues. The CDR3 nucleotides read TGTGCCAGCAGCCAAGACAGATACACCGGGGAGCTGTTTTTT. Protein: CASSQDRYTGELFF.

This clonotype appeared many times. This chain uses TRBV7-9 with TRBJ2-4, with D perhaps TRBD2 (5 bases). CDR1 is SEHNR and CDR2 is FQNEAQ in the germline V gene (reference sequence). Trimming removed 3 bases from V and 5 bases from J, with 11 bases in between. This CDR3 spans 14 amino acids. CDR3 in DNA: TGTGCCAGCAGCTTCGACGCGGGTCAAAACATTCAGTACTTC. Translating gives CASSFDAGQNIQYF.

This clonotype has ten or more counts. V usage is TRBV2 and J usage is TRBJ2-7; 10 nucleotides line up with TRBD1. The CDR3 extends over 13 amino acids. Germline trimming cut 4 bases from V and 11 bases from J; bases unmatched to any gene: 8. Germline V gene lookup returns CDR1 SNHLY and CDR2 FYNNEI. The CDR3 is CASSVLGTGVKYF. In DNA, the CDR3 is TGTGCCAGCAGTGTCCTCGGGACAGGGGTTAAGTACTTC.

Turning to this clonotype: This may be a read error: a much more frequent sequence differs by one nucleotide. The chain links TRBV5-5 to TRBJ2-7; D unclear. Trimming took 7 bases from V and 4 from J, leaving 21 bases between them. The CDR3 loop spans 15 amino acids. Per the germline V gene, CDR1 is SGHKS and CDR2 is YYEKEE (reference sequence). CDR3 sequence: CASLPSGVSEYEQYF. CDR3 DNA: TGTGCCAGCCTTCCTTCGGGCGTGTCTGAGTACGAGCAGTACTTC.

This clonotype has at least ten counts. The chain has TRBV29-1 and TRBJ2-7; 8 bases are shared with TRBD2. V was clipped by 0 bases and J by 2 bases; unmatched bases: 6. CDR1 is SQVTM and CDR2 is ANQGSEA in the germline V gene. The CDR3 is 15 residues long. The CDR3 protein is CSVEDGLAGPYEQYF. The CDR3, as DNA: TGCAGCGTTGAAGACGGGCTAGCGGGCCCCTACGAGCAGTACTTC.

In DNA, the CDR3 is TGTGCCAGCAGGCCCCGGGACAGGGGAACTGAAGCTTTCTTT. It specifies CASRPRDRGTEAFF. This chain uses TRBV7-2 with TRBJ1-1, with 10 bases aligning to TRBD1. CDR3 length equals 14 residues. After removal of 6 bases from V and 5 bases from J, the junction contained 6 bases not matched to a gene. Germline V gene lookup returns CDR1 SGHTA and CDR2 FQGNSA.

This clonotype has at least ten counts. The chain uses TRBV10-3 and TRBJ1-2; weak D call: TRBD1 (5 bases). The CDR3 totals 13 residues. The germline V gene has CDR1 ENHRY and CDR2 SYGVKD. Trimming removed 4 bases from V and 4 bases from J, with 10 bases in between. Here the CDR3 DNA reads TGTGCCATCAGTGCTGACAGCTCCTATGGCTACACCTTC. Its protein product is CAISADSSYGYTF.